Listed here is a single TCR beta chain. The sample is drawn from a study of blood T cell repertoires in COVID-19. Overall study context: The samples span acute and convalescent COVID-19 from the United States, Italy and Spain. T cells, B-cell-depleted T cells, or PBMCs provided the cDNA or gDNA that served as material.

Per the germline V gene, CDR1 is SGHRS and CDR2 is YFSETQ. The J segment lost 3 bases and the V segment lost 5 bases, leaving 7 bases of the junction unmatched. The CDR3 is 14 residues long. TCRdb's copy holds only in-frame clones and misses some; the assay was immunoSEQ multiplex PCR. Of more than 10,000 clones in the sample, approximately 88% were seen once. Material for sequencing was peripheral blood. The rearrangement uses TRBV5-1 and TRBJ2-7; 8 nucleotides align to TRBD2. The sequence came from a human donor in a cohort sampled during active COVID-19. CDR3: CASRIAGSVYEQYF. The CDR3, as DNA: TGCGCCAGCAGAATAGCGGGATCCGTCTACGAGCAGTACTTC. Full variable domain (outside the CDR3, taken from reference TRBV5-1 and TRBJ2-7): KAGVTQTPRYLIKTRGQQVTLSCSPISGHRSVSWYQQTPGQGLQFLFEYFSETQRNKGNFPGRFSGRQFSNSRSEMNVSTLELGDSALYLCASRIAGSVYEQYFGPGTRLTVT.